Below, 30 T cell receptor beta chains from the same sample are listed, as sequenced in a study of T cells in Graves' hyperthyroidism and ophthalmopathy. RNA transcripts served as the template for amplifying TCR beta CDR3 regions. A first-round RT-PCR of the TCR CDR3 used the HTBI primer set. One entry per CDR3 protein, called by TCRdb with MiXCR from the multiplex PCR reads. The data contain about 200,000 distinct CDR3 sequences, 18% of them singletons. The specimen was blood. The receptors derive from a man in his forties with Graves' hyperthyroidism.

J is TRBJ1-2 and V is TRBV7-2; D is possibly TRBD1 (5 bases). CDR1 and CDR2 (germline): SGHTA, FQGNSA. V gave up 1 base and J gave up 4 bases, with 10 bases separating them. The CDR3 spans 14 residues. The DNA of the CDR3 is TGTGCCAGCAGCTTAGGTCGAGGGGTCTATGGCTACACCTTC. Its protein product is CASSLGRGVYGYTF. The complete variable domain, with remaining parts taken from reference TRBV7-2 and TRBJ1-2, reads GAGVSQSPSNKVTEKGKDVELRCDPISGHTALYWYRQSLGQGLEFLIYFQGNSAPDKSGLPSDRFSAERTGGSVSTLTIQRTQQEDSAVYLCASSLGRGVYGYTFGSGTRLTVV.

This clonotype was detected many times. The V and J genes are TRBV2 and TRBJ2-5; perhaps D is TRBD1 or TRBD2 (6 bases each). Trimming removed 6 bases at V and 5 bases at J, with 13 bases between. CDR3 length equals 13 residues. Germline V CDR1 and CDR2: SNHLY, FYNNEI. The CDR3 region has the DNA TGTGCCAGCAGGGGGGGCGGAGGTGAGACCCAGTACTTC. This codes for CASRGGGGETQYF.

J is TRBJ2-7 and V is TRBV4-2; the D gene could be TRBD1 or TRBD2 (6 bases each). The V end was cut by 4 bases, the J end by 4 bases, with 14 bases between. The germline CDR1 and CDR2 sequences are LGHNA and YNFKEQ. The CDR3 covers 14 residues. The CDR3 here is CASSRGANGYEQYF. In nucleotides, the CDR3 is TGTGCCAGCAGCCGGGGGGCGAACGGGTACGAGCAGTACTTC.

This clonotype came up many times. The CDR3 reads CASSPTNGGGTEAFF. The CDR3 DNA sequence: TGTGCCAGCAGTCCTACCAATGGAGGGGGGACTGAAGCTTTCTTT. V is TRBV28 and J is TRBJ1-1; weak D call: TRBD1 (6 bases). The CDR3 extends over 15 amino acids. The V end was cut by 5 bases, the J end by 5 bases, with 18 bases between. The germline V gene has CDR1 MDHEN and CDR2 SYDVKM.

This clonotype was counted at least ten times. This chain joins TRBV27 and TRBJ2-7; D tentatively reads TRBD1 or TRBD2 (6 bases each). The V gene lost 6 bases and the J gene lost 0 bases, with 15 bases spanning the gap. The CDR3 loop spans 15 amino acids. The germline gives CDR1 MNHEY, CDR2 SMNVEV (reference sequence). DNA for the CDR3: TGTGCCAGCAGACCGCCGGGGGCGGACTCCTACGAGCAGTACTTC. Encoded protein: CASRPPGADSYEQYF.

This clonotype has a count of ten or more. The chain employs TRBV12-3 or TRBV12-4 and TRBJ1-5; possibly TRBD1 for D (6 bases). The germline V and J ends were trimmed by 3 bases and 6 bases, with 15 bases remaining between them. The CDR3 runs 15 residues. CDR3 coding DNA: TGTGCCAGCAGTTTCCACGGGGGGGCTGGTCAGCCCCAGCATTTT. It encodes CASSFHGGAGQPQHF.

The genes are TRBV6-1 and TRBJ1-3; no clear D gene. Germline loops: CDR1 MNHNS, CDR2 SASEGT. The CDR3 is made up of 21 amino acids. Trimming removed 4 bases at V and 0 bases at J, with 28 bases between. The CDR3 sequence is CASSGYPPWAADLLSGNTIYF. CDR3 coding DNA: TGTGCCAGCAGTGGATACCCACCCTGGGCAGCCGACCTTCTCTCTGGAAACACCATATATTTT.

This clonotype was found a few times. This chain uses TRBV19 with TRBJ1-5; D is possibly TRBD1 (5 bases). V lost 3 bases and J 7 bases, leaving 16 bases between the germline ends. Germline V lookup: CDR1 LNHDA, CDR2 SQIVND (reference sequence). The CDR3 has 15 amino acids. The CDR3 sequence is CASSMETGGDQPQHF. The CDR3 region has the DNA TGTGCCAGTAGTATGGAGACTGGGGGGGACCAGCCCCAGCATTTT.

The chain has TRBV4-3 and TRBJ2-7; no clear D. V lost 0 bases to trimming and J lost 2 bases, with 23 bases between them. The CDR3 has 19 residues. Germline loops: CDR1 LGHNA, CDR2 YSLEER. The CDR3 here is CASSQERGLVGVETYEQYF. The CDR3 DNA follows: TGCGCCAGCAGCCAAGAACGTGGGCTGGTGGGTGTAGAGACCTACGAGCAGTACTTC.

There are many counts of this clonotype. The chain uses TRBV20-1 and TRBJ2-7, with 8 bases lining up with TRBD2. The V and J ends lost 6 bases and 2 bases, in that order; junction bases with no gene match: 3. CDR3 size: 12 residues. CDR1 and CDR2 from the germline V gene are DFQATT and SNEGSKA (reference sequence). CDR3 sequence (DNA): TGCAGTGCCGCGGGGGGCACCTACGAGCAGTACTTC. It codes for CSAAGGTYEQYF.

A few counts support this clonotype. V gene TRBV14 combines with J gene TRBJ1-1, with D perhaps matching TRBD1 (6 bases). The V end was cut by 0 bases, the J end by 4 bases, with 24 bases between. The CDR3 covers 19 residues. Germline assignment: CDR1 SGHDN and CDR2 FVKESK. CDR3 loop: CASSQDSNRVGAPSTEAFF. The CDR3 DNA is TGTGCCAGCAGCCAAGATTCGAACAGGGTTGGGGCGCCGAGCACTGAAGCTTTCTTT. The entire variable domain, with the rest obtained from reference TRBV14 and TRBJ1-1, is as follows: EAGVTQFPSHSVIEKGQTVTLRCDPISGHDNLYWYRRVMGKEIKFLLHFVKESKQDESGMPNNRFLAERTGGTYSTLKVQPAELEDSGVYFCASSQDSNRVGAPSTEAFFGQGTRLTVV.

Ten or more counts support this clonotype. This rearrangement joins TRBV12-3 or TRBV12-4 to TRBJ1-1; a weak D match, TRBD1 (6 bases). The CDR3 consists of 14 residues. The V end lost 6 bases, the J end lost 0 bases, and 11 bases lay between the germline ends. The CDR3 nucleotides are TGTGCCAGCAGAGACAGGTACATGAACACTGAAGCTTTCTTT. Amino acids: CASRDRYMNTEAFF.

This clonotype has at least ten counts. The rearrangement uses TRBV4-3 and TRBJ1-1; D uncertain. V lost 1 base, J lost 1 base, and 7 bases lay in between. Per the germline V gene, CDR1 is LGHNA and CDR2 is YSLEER. This CDR3 contains 14 residues. CDR3 in amino acids: CASSQAPSNTEAFF. In nucleotides, the CDR3 is TGCGCCAGCAGCCAAGCACCCTCGAACACTGAAGCTTTCTTT.

The V and J genes are TRBV5-8 and TRBJ2-4; D unresolved. The V end lost 0 bases, the J end lost 2 bases, and 6 bases lay between the germline ends. The CDR3 is made up of 14 amino acids. From germline, CDR1 is SGHTS and CDR2 YDEGEE. Here the CDR3 reads CASSLVGPKNIQYF. CDR3 DNA sequence: TGTGCCAGCAGCTTGGTCGGTCCCAAAAACATTCAGTACTTC.

V usage is TRBV30 and J usage is TRBJ2-1; maybe TRBD1 (6 bases). From germline, CDR1 is GTSNPN and CDR2 SVGIG (reference sequence). There are 14 residues in the CDR3. Trimming pared 4 bases from V and 1 base from J, leaving 11 bases between. CDR3 residues: CAWNIGQSYNEQFF. The CDR3 DNA follows: TGTGCCTGGAACATCGGACAGTCCTACAATGAGCAGTTCTTC.

This clonotype was seen a handful of times. The chain recombines TRBV28 with TRBJ2-7; 8 nucleotides match TRBD2. This CDR3 has 15 residues. J gave up 3 bases and V 3 bases, and 7 bases lay outside the gene matches. Per the germline V gene, CDR1 is MDHEN and CDR2 is SYDVKM. CDR3 DNA sequence: TGTGCCAGCAGTTTGTCGGGACTAGGGGACTACGAGCAGTACTTC. Translating gives CASSLSGLGDYEQYF.

Many counts were recorded for this clonotype. DNA for the CDR3: TGTGCCAGCAGTTCGCCAGGGGGTTACGAGCAGTACTTC. This gives the protein CASSSPGGYEQYF. The chain carries TRBV6-1 and TRBJ2-7, with TRBD1 matching 7 bases. This CDR3 contains 13 residues. V trimming: 5 bases; J trimming: 4 bases; junction bases outside the gene matches: 5. Germline V gene sequence: CDR1 MNHNS, CDR2 SASEGT.

This clonotype was found many times. This sequence joins TRBV6-1 and TRBJ1-2; TRBD1 agrees at 8 bases. Looked up from germline, CDR1 is MNHNS and CDR2 is SASEGT. The CDR3 contains 13 residues. V trimming: 6 bases; J trimming: 4 bases; junction bases outside the gene matches: 4. The CDR3 spells CASRAGTGYGYTF. CDR3 bases: TGTGCCAGCAGGGCCGGGACAGGCTATGGCTACACCTTC.

This clonotype was counted many times. CDR3 nucleotides: TGCGCCAGCAGCTTGCGGGGGGTATACACAGATACGCAGTATTTT. It is translated as CASSLRGVYTDTQYF. The chain is built from TRBV5-1 and TRBJ2-3; 7 bases map to TRBD2. CDR1 is SGHRS, CDR2 YFSETQ, per germline. CDR3 length equals 15 residues. V was clipped by 1 base and J by 2 bases; unmatched bases: 4.

This clonotype has at least ten counts. The chain recombines TRBV7-8 with TRBJ2-1; possibly TRBD2 for D (6 bases). The germline V gene encodes CDR1 SGHVS and CDR2 FQNEAQ. CDR3 length: 14 amino acids. V shed 5 bases and J shed 6 bases, with 14 bases lying between them. CDR3 in DNA: TGTGCCAGCAGCGATGCTAGCGATGGCAATGAGCAGTTCTTC. Residues: CASSDASDGNEQFF.

Many counts were recorded for this clonotype. This chain joins TRBV5-1 and TRBJ2-7; the D is unclear. The CDR3 has 13 amino acids. The V gene's germline CDR1 is SGHRS and CDR2 YFSETQ. Trimming cost V 1 base and J 7 bases, with 12 bases left between them. CDR3 sequence reads: CASSLSGWEEQYF. The CDR3 DNA sequence: TGCGCCAGCAGCTTGTCAGGTTGGGAAGAGCAGTACTTC. Full variable domain (outside the CDR3, taken from reference TRBV5-1 and TRBJ2-7): KAGVTQTPRYLIKTRGQQVTLSCSPISGHRSVSWYQQTPGQGLQFLFEYFSETQRNKGNFPGRFSGRQFSNSRSEMNVSTLELGDSALYLCASSLSGWEEQYFGPGTRLTVT.

This clonotype was seen a few times. The chain recombines TRBV9 with TRBJ1-2; possibly TRBD1 for D (6 bases). Germline V gene sequence: CDR1 SGDLS, CDR2 YYNGEE. V was trimmed by 6 bases and J by 8 bases, leaving 14 bases between them. The CDR3 totals 12 residues. The CDR3, as DNA: TGTGCCAGCAATCTGGGGGGCGAAGGCTACACCTTC. This translates into CASNLGGEGYTF.

V is TRBV2 and J is TRBJ2-7; TRBD1 matches at 11 bases. The germline V gene has CDR1 SNHLY and CDR2 FYNNEI. The CDR3 covers 13 residues. With 11 bases clipped from V and 4 bases from J, the junction kept 7 bases outside the gene matches. The CDR3 sequence: CAVRDRGDYEQYF. The CDR3 DNA reads as TGTGCCGTCCGGGACAGGGGGGATTACGAGCAGTACTTC.

Many counts were recorded for this clonotype. This chain links TRBV7-2 with TRBJ1-2; D unclear. This CDR3 contains 12 residues. V was clipped by 5 bases and J by 4 bases, with 8 bases between them. The germline V gene has CDR1 SGHTA and CDR2 FQGNSA. The CDR3 region is CASSPLRYGYTF. The CDR3 DNA is TGTGCCAGCAGCCCCCTACGCTATGGCTACACCTTC.

This clonotype was counted at least ten times. DNA of the CDR3: TGTGCCAGCAGTGTGACAGGGCCAGATACGCAGTATTTT. This encodes CASSVTGPDTQYF. The rearrangement links TRBV2 to TRBJ2-3, with 7 bases lining up with TRBD1. The J segment lost 4 bases and the V segment lost 4 bases, leaving 2 bases of the junction unmatched. CDR3 size: 13 residues. Germline V CDR1 and CDR2: SNHLY, FYNNEI.

This clonotype has ten or more counts. The rearrangement uses TRBV5-1 and TRBJ2-7, with 9 bases lining up with TRBD1. V trimming: 2 bases; J trimming: 4 bases; junction bases outside the gene matches: 4. The germline gives CDR1 SGHRS, CDR2 YFSETQ. The CDR3 sequence is 14 residues long. The CDR3: CASSFQGQGYEQYF. Written as DNA, the CDR3 is TGCGCCAGCAGCTTCCAGGGACAGGGTTACGAGCAGTACTTC.

The table lists this clonotype with many counts. The chain carries TRBV5-1 and TRBJ2-2; 9 bases are shared with TRBD1. The CDR3 spans 14 residues. CDR1 is SGHRS and CDR2 is YFSETQ in the germline V gene. Trimming took 5 bases from V and 3 from J; bases not matched to a gene: 2. The CDR3, as DNA: TGCGCCAGCAGACGGACAGGGGACACCGGGGAGCTGTTTTTT. This translates into CASRRTGDTGELFF. Together with reference TRBV5-1 and TRBJ2-2, the CDR3 gives the full variable domain: KAGVTQTPRYLIKTRGQQVTLSCSPISGHRSVSWYQQTPGQGLQFLFEYFSETQRNKGNFPGRFSGRQFSNSRSEMNVSTLELGDSALYLCASRRTGDTGELFFGEGSRLTVL.

As to this clonotype: A much larger clone is a single base away; this may be a read error. The chain links TRBV24-1 to TRBJ2-3, with 7 bases aligning to TRBD1. The ends lost 2 bases at V and 2 bases at J; junction bases unmatched: 9. From germline, CDR1 is KGHDR and CDR2 SFDVKD. CDR3 length: 17 amino acids. CDR3 in DNA: TGTGCCACCAGTGATTATCTTCGGGACAGCTACACAGATACGCAGTATTTT. Residues: CATSDYLRDSYTDTQYF.

The chain couples TRBV9 to TRBJ2-2; a weak D match, TRBD1 (5 bases). The ends were cut back, 2 bases at V and 1 base at J, with 6 bases in the middle. Germline values: CDR1 SGDLS, CDR2 YYNGEE. The CDR3 extends over 14 amino acids. Here the CDR3 reads CASSVGQNTGELFF. CDR3 DNA sequence: TGTGCCAGCAGCGTGGGGCAGAACACCGGGGAGCTGTTTTTT. Variable domain in full (rest from reference TRBV9 and TRBJ2-2): DSGVTQTPKHLITATGQRVTLRCSPRSGDLSVYWYQQSLDQGLQFLIQYYNGEERAKGNILERFSAQQFPDLHSELNLSSLELGDSALYFCASSVGQNTGELFFGEGSRLTVL.

CDR3 sequence reads: CASIERGLAYEQYF. The CDR3 DNA follows: TGTGCCAGCATTGAACGGGGACTCGCCTACGAGCAGTACTTC. V and J are TRBV5-6 and TRBJ2-7, with a tentative D call TRBD2 (6 bases). The V gene's germline CDR1 is SGHDT and CDR2 YYEEEE. Between the trimmed V and J ends, which lost 6 bases and 2 bases, there was a span of 15 bases. This CDR3 contains 14 residues. The full variable domain, with the rest looked up from reference TRBV5-6 and TRBJ2-7, is DAGVTQSPTHLIKTRGQQVTLRCSPKSGHDTVSWYQQALGQGPQFIFQYYEEEERQRGNFPDRFSGHQFPNYSSELNVNALLLGDSALYLCASIERGLAYEQYFGPGTRLTVT.